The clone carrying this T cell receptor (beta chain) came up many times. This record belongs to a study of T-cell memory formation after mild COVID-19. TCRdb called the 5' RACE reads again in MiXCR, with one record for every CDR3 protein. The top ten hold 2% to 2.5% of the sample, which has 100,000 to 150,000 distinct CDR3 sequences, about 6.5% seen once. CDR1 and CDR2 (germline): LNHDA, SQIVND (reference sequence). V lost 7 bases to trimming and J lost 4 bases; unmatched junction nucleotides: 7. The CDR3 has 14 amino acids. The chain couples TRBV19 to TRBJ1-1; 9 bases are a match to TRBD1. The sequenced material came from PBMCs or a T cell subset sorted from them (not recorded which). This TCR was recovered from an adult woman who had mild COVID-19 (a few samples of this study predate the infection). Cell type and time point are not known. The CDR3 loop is CASITGGLGTEAFF. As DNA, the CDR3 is TGTGCCAGTATCACAGGGGGCTTAGGCACTGAAGCTTTCTTT.